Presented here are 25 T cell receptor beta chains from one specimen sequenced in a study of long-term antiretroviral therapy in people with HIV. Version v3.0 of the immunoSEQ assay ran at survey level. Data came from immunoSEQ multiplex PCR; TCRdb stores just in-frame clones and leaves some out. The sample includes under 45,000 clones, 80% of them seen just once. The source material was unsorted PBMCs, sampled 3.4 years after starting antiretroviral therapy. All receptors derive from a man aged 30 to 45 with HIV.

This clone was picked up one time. The CDR3 sequence is CASSPGTSGLPNTQYF. CDR3 sequence (DNA): TGTGCCAGCAGCCCCGGGACTAGCGGACTACCAAATACGCAGTATTTT. The chain uses TRBV7-9 and TRBJ2-3; 11 bases map to TRBD2. The CDR3 loop spans 16 amino acids. Germline V lookup: CDR1 SEHNR, CDR2 FQNEAQ (reference sequence). J gave up 7 bases and V 5 bases, and 11 bases lay outside the gene matches.

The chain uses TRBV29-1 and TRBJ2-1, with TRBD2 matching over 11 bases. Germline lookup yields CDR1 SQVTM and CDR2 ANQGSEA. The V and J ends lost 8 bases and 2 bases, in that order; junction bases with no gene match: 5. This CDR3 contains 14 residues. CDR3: CSPSGLAAYNEQFF. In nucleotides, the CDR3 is TGCAGCCCCTCGGGACTAGCGGCCTACAATGAGCAGTTCTTC.

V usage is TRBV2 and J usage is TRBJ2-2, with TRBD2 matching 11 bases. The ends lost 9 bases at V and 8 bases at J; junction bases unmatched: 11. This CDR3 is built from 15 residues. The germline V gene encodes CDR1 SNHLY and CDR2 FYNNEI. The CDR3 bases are TGTGCCAGTAGACCGGGACTAGCGGTAGGGGGGGAGCTGTTTTTT. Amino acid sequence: CASRPGLAVGGELFF. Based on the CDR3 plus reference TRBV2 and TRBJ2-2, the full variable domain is EPEVTQTPSHQVTQMGQEVILRCVPISNHLYFYWYRQILGQKVEFLVSFYNNEISEKSEIFDDQFSVERPDGSNFTLKIRSTKLEDSAMYFCASRPGLAVGGELFFGEGSRLTVL.

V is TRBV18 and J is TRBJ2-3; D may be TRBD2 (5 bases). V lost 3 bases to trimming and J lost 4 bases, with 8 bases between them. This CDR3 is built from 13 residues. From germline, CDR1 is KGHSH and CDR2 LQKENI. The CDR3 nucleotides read TGTGCCAGCTCACCCACCGGGGCAGATACGCAGTATTTT. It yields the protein CASSPTGADTQYF.

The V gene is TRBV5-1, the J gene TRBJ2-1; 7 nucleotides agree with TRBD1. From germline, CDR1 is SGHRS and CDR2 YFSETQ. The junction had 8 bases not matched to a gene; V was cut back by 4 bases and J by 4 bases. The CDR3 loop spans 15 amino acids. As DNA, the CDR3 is TGCGCCAGCAGCCATAACAGGGGTACGTACAATGAGCAGTTCTTC. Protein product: CASSHNRGTYNEQFF.

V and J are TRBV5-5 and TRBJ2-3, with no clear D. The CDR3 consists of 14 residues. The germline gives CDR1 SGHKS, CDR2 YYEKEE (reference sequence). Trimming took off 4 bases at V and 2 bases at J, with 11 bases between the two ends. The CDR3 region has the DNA TGTGCCAGCAGCCCCGGCTGGGACACAGATACGCAGTATTTT. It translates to CASSPGWDTDTQYF.

CDR3 nucleotides: TGTGCCAGCTCATCGGGACAGATAAGCAATCAGCCCCAGCATTTT. This translates into CASSSGQISNQPQHF. This chain joins TRBV18 and TRBJ1-5; 7 positions match TRBD1. Germline V lookup: CDR1 KGHSH, CDR2 LQKENI. This CDR3 is built from 15 residues. V shed 5 bases, J shed 1 base, and the junction held 5 bases outside the gene matches.

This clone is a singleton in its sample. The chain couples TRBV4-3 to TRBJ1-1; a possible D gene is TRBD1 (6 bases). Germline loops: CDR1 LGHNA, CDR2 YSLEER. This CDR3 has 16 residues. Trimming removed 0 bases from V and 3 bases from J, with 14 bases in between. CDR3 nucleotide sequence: TGCGCCAGCAGCCAAGATGGGGGGCATGGGTACACTGAAGCTTTCTTT. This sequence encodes CASSQDGGHGYTEAFF.

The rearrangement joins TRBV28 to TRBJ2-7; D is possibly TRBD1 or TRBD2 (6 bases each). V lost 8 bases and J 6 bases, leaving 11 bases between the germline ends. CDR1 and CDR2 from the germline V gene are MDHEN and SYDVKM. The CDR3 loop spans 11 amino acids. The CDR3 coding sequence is TGTGCCAGCTCTCGGGGGCGCGAGCAGTACTTC. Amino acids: CASSRGREQYF.

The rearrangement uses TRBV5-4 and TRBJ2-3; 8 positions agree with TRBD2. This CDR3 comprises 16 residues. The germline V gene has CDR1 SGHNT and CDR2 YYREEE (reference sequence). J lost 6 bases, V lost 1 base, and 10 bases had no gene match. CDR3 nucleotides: TGTGCCAGCAGCTTGCCGGGGGCTAGCGGGCATGATACGCAGTATTTT. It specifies CASSLPGASGHDTQYF.

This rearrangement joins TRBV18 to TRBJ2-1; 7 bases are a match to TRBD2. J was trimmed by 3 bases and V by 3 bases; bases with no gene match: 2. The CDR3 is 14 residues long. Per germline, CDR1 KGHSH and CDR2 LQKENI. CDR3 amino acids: CASSPRDYYNEQFF. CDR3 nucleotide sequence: TGTGCCAGCTCACCCAGGGACTACTACAATGAGCAGTTCTTC.

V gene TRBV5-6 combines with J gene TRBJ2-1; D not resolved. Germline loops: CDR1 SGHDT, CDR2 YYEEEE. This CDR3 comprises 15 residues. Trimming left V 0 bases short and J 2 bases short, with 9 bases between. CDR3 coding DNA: TGTGCCAGCAGCTTGGACCCACTCCCCTACAATGAGCAGTTCTTC. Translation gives CASSLDPLPYNEQFF.

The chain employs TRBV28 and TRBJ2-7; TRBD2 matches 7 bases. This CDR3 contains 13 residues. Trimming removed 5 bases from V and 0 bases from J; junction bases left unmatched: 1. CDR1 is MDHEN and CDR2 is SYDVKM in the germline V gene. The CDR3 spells CASSPSGSYEQYF. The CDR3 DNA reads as TGTGCCAGCAGTCCTAGCGGCTCCTACGAGCAGTACTTC.

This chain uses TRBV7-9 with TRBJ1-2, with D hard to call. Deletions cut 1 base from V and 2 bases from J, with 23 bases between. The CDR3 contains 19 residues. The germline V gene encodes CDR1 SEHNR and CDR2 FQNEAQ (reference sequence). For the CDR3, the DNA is TGTGCCAGCAGCTTAGAGGGCGGATCCGGGGTAGGCATCAACTATGGCTACACCTTC. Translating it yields CASSLEGGSGVGINYGYTF.

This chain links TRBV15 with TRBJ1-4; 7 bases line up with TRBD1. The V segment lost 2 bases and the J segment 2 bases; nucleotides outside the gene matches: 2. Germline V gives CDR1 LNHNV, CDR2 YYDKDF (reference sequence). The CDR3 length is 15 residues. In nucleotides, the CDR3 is TGTGCCACCAGCAGAACAGGGGCGACTAATGAAAAACTGTTTTTT. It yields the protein CATSRTGATNEKLFF.

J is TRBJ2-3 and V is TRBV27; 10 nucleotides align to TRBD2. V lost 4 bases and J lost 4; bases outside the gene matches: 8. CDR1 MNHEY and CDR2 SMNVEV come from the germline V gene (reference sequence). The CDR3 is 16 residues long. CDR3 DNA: TGTGCCAGCAGTTCGTCCGGGACTAGCGTGTCAGATACGCAGTATTTT. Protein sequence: CASSSSGTSVSDTQYF.

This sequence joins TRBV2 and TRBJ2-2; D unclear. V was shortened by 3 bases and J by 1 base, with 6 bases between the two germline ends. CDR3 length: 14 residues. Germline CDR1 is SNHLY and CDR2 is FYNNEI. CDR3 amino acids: CASSEVRNTGELFF. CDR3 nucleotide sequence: TGTGCCAGCAGTGAGGTGCGGAACACCGGGGAGCTGTTTTTT. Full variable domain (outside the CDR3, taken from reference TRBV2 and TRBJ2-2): EPEVTQTPSHQVTQMGQEVILRCVPISNHLYFYWYRQILGQKVEFLVSFYNNEISEKSEIFDDQFSVERPDGSNFTLKIRSTKLEDSAMYFCASSEVRNTGELFFGEGSRLTVL.

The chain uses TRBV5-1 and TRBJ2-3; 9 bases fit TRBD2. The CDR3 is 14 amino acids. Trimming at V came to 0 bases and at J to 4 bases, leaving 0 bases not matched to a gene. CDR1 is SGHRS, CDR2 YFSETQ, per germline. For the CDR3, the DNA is TGCGCCAGCAGCTTGGTAGCGGGAGCAGATACGCAGTATTTT. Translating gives CASSLVAGADTQYF. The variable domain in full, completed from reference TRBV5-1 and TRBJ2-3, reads KAGVTQTPRYLIKTRGQQVTLSCSPISGHRSVSWYQQTPGQGLQFLFEYFSETQRNKGNFPGRFSGRQFSNSRSEMNVSTLELGDSALYLCASSLVAGADTQYFGPGTRLTVL.

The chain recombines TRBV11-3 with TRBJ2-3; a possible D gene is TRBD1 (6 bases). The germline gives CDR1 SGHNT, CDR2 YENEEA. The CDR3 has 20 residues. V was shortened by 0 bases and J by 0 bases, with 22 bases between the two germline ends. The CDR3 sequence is CASSLDGLFLQQGSTDTQYF. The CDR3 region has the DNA TGTGCCAGCAGCTTAGATGGGTTATTCCTTCAACAGGGAAGCACAGATACGCAGTATTTT.

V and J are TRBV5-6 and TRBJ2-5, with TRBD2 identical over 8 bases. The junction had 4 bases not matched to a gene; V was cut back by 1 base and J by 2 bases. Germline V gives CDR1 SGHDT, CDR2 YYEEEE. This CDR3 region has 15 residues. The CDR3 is CASSLNGRGQETQYF. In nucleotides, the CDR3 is TGTGCCAGCAGCTTGAACGGGAGGGGGCAAGAGACCCAGTACTTC.

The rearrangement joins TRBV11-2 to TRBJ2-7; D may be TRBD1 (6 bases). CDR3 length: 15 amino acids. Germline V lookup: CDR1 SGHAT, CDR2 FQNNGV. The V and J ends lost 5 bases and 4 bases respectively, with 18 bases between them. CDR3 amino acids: CASSDPGTIIYEQYF. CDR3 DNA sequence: TGTGCCAGCAGCGATCCCGGGACAATTATTTACGAGCAGTACTTC. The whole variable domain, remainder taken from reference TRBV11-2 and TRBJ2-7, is EAGVAQSPRYKIIEKRQSVAFWCNPISGHATLYWYQQILGQGPKLLIQFQNNGVVDDSQLPKDRFSAERLKGVDSTLKIQPAKLEDSAVYLCASSDPGTIIYEQYFGPGTRLTVT.

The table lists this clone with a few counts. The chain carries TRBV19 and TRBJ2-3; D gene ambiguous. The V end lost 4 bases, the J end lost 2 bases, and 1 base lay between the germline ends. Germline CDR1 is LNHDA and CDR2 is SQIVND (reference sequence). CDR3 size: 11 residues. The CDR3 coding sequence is TGTGCCAGTAGTAACACAGATACGCAGTATTTT. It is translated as CASSNTDTQYF.

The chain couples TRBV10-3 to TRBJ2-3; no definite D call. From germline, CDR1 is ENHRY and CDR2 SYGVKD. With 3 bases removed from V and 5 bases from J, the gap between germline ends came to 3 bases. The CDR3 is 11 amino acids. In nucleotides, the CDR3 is TGTGCCATCAGTGAACTAGATACGCAGTATTTT. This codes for CAISELDTQYF.

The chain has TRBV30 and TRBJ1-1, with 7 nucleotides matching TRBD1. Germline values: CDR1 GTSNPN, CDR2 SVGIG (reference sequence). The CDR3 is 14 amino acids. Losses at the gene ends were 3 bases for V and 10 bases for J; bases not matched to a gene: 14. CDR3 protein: CAWSQGTVDSGAFF. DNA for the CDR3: TGTGCCTGGAGCCAAGGGACAGTCGATAGTGGAGCTTTCTTT.

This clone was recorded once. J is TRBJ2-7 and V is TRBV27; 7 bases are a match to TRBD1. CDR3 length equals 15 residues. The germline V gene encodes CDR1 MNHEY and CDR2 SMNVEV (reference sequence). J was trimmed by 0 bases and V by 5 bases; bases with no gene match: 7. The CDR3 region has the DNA TGTGCCAGCAGTCCCCCGGGACAGAGCTCCTACGAGCAGTACTTC. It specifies CASSPPGQSSYEQYF.